This is a list of T cell receptor beta chains from one sample in a study of T cells in Graves' hyperthyroidism and ophthalmopathy. TCRdb reprocessed the multiplex PCR reads via MiXCR and lists one record per CDR3 protein. The table includes hundreds of thousands of distinct CDR3 sequences, around 15% detected once. The sample was blood. The source is a woman in her 50s with Graves' ophthalmopathy. Both conserved end residues are part of each CDR3. A D gene is named only where the DNA matches it firmly. Clone size is given for some rows only: seen once, a few or many times, or a class if the clone is expanded.

j_gene: TRBJ2-5
d_gene: -
v_gene: TRBV25-1
abundance: few
CDR3aa: CASSVIERETQYF
CDR3nt: TGTGCCAGCAGTGTAATCGAGAGGGAGACCCAGTACTTC

j_gene: TRBJ2-1
d_gene: -
v_gene: TRBV14
abundance: -
CDR3aa: CASSQEPGAEFF
CDR3nt: TGTGCCAGCAGCCAAGAGCCGGGAGCTGAGTTCTTC

j_gene: TRBJ2-7
d_gene: TRBD2
v_gene: TRBV20-1
abundance: -
CDR3aa: CSARDGTSGSHEQYF
CDR3nt: TGCAGTGCTAGAGATGGGACTAGCGGTTCCCACGAGCAGTACTTC

j_gene: TRBJ2-5
d_gene: TRBD1
v_gene: TRBV20-1
abundance: many
CDR3aa: CSARSGQGSLQSPQETQYF
CDR3nt: TGCAGTGCTAGATCGGGACAGGGAAGCCTCCAGAGCCCGCAAGAGACCCAGTACTTC

j_gene: TRBJ2-5
d_gene: -
v_gene: TRBV6-5
abundance: many
CDR3aa: CASSRLVRRGETQYF
CDR3nt: TGTGCCAGCAGTAGACTAGTCAGACGGGGGGAGACCCAGTACTTC

j_gene: TRBJ2-1
d_gene: TRBD2
v_gene: TRBV12-3/TRBV12-4
abundance: -
CDR3aa: CASSKTSEYNEQFF
CDR3nt: TGTGCCAGCAGCAAGACTAGCGAATACAATGAGCAGTTCTTC

j_gene: TRBJ2-3
d_gene: -
v_gene: TRBV28
abundance: many
CDR3aa: CATTLTVGPDTQYF
CDR3nt: TGTGCCACCACCTTAACAGTGGGCCCAGATACGCAGTATTTT

j_gene: TRBJ1-1
d_gene: -
v_gene: TRBV12-3/TRBV12-4
abundance: many
CDR3aa: CASSSREGTEAFF
CDR3nt: TGTGCCAGCAGTTCACGGGAGGGGACTGAAGCTTTCTTT

j_gene: TRBJ2-7
d_gene: TRBD2
v_gene: TRBV28
abundance: many
CDR3aa: CASTVSPYPNHVREELSYEQYF
CDR3nt: TGTGCCAGCACCGTTTCACCCTATCCCAACCACGTGCGGGAGGAACTCTCCTACGAGCAGTACTTC

j_gene: TRBJ2-1
d_gene: TRBD1
v_gene: TRBV18
abundance: many
CDR3aa: CASSPRRPGGYDEQFF
CDR3nt: TGTGCCAGCTCACCAAGGAGGCCAGGGGGTTACGATGAGCAGTTCTTC

j_gene: TRBJ1-6
d_gene: -
v_gene: TRBV30
abundance: few
CDR3aa: CAWSVIFSPLHF
CDR3nt: TGTGCCTGGAGTGTAATATTTTCACCCCTCCACTTT

j_gene: TRBJ1-1
d_gene: -
v_gene: TRBV4-1
abundance: -
CDR3aa: CASSQDMRGNTEAFF
CDR3nt: TGCGCCAGCAGCCAAGATATGAGGGGGAACACTGAAGCTTTCTTT

j_gene: TRBJ1-1
d_gene: -
v_gene: TRBV3-1
abundance: few
CDR3aa: CASCLGGTGITEAFF
CDR3nt: TGTGCCAGCTGCCTGGGCGGGACGGGGATCACTGAAGCTTTCTTT

j_gene: TRBJ1-1
d_gene: -
v_gene: TRBV6-2/TRBV6-3
abundance: many
CDR3aa: CASSQRRGNLNTEAFF
CDR3nt: TGTGCCAGCAGTCAGAGGAGGGGAAACCTCAACACTGAAGCTTTCTTT

j_gene: TRBJ2-1
d_gene: TRBD2
v_gene: TRBV7-9
abundance: -
CDR3aa: CASLGGYYNEQFF
CDR3nt: TGTGCCAGCTTGGGAGGGTATTACAATGAGCAGTTCTTC

j_gene: TRBJ2-5
d_gene: TRBD1
v_gene: TRBV6-1
abundance: -
CDR3aa: CASGQGTVQETQYF
CDR3nt: TGTGCCAGCGGTCAAGGGACAGTCCAAGAGACCCAGTACTTC

j_gene: TRBJ2-7
d_gene: -
v_gene: TRBV6-5
abundance: -
CDR3aa: CASSYSSVETYEQYF
CDR3nt: TGTGCCAGCAGTTACTCGAGTGTAGAAACCTACGAGCAGTACTTC

j_gene: TRBJ1-4
d_gene: -
v_gene: TRBV20-1
abundance: -
CDR3aa: CSARGSTRRATNEKLFF
CDR3nt: TGCAGTGCTAGAGGGTCCACACGGAGGGCAACTAATGAAAAACTGTTTTTT

j_gene: TRBJ1-2
d_gene: TRBD1
v_gene: TRBV20-1
abundance: many
CDR3aa: CSAREQGHGYTF
CDR3nt: TGCAGTGCTAGAGAACAGGGGCATGGCTACACCTTC

j_gene: TRBJ2-7
d_gene: TRBD2
v_gene: TRBV6-2/TRBV6-3
abundance: many
CDR3aa: CASSYGTSVSYEQYF
CDR3nt: TGTGCCAGCAGTTACGGGACTAGCGTCTCCTACGAGCAGTACTTC

j_gene: TRBJ2-7
d_gene: -
v_gene: TRBV20-1
abundance: -
CDR3aa: CSANKGRELYEQYF
CDR3nt: TGCAGTGCCAACAAAGGCAGGGAGCTCTACGAGCAGTACTTC

j_gene: TRBJ2-7
d_gene: -
v_gene: TRBV7-9
abundance: many
CDR3aa: CASSRDTTSYEQYF
CDR3nt: TGTGCCAGCAGCCGGGACACTACATCCTACGAGCAGTACTTC

j_gene: TRBJ2-7
d_gene: -
v_gene: TRBV18
abundance: -
CDR3aa: CASSPIIIGASEQYF
CDR3nt: TGTGCCAGCTCCCCGATCATAATAGGGGCATCTGAGCAGTACTTC

j_gene: TRBJ2-2
d_gene: -
v_gene: TRBV20-1
abundance: -
CDR3aa: CSARVAVGRLTGELFF
CDR3nt: TGCAGTGCTAGAGTGGCCGTGGGAAGGTTAACCGGGGAGCTGTTTTTT

j_gene: TRBJ2-7
d_gene: -
v_gene: TRBV12-3/TRBV12-4
abundance: many
CDR3aa: CASSRGREQYF
CDR3nt: TGTGCCAGCAGCCGGGGGAGGGAGCAGTACTTC

j_gene: TRBJ2-5
d_gene: TRBD1
v_gene: TRBV2
abundance: many
CDR3aa: CASSGTGGIKTQYF
CDR3nt: TGTGCCAGCAGTGGGACAGGGGGGATAAAGACCCAGTACTTC

j_gene: TRBJ1-2
d_gene: TRBD1
v_gene: TRBV29-1
abundance: -
CDR3aa: CSARDRSDYGYTF
CDR3nt: TGCAGCGCCCGGGACAGGTCAGACTATGGCTACACCTTC

j_gene: TRBJ2-3
d_gene: -
v_gene: TRBV20-1
abundance: -
CDR3aa: CSAQTDTQYF
CDR3nt: TGCAGTGCCCAAACGGATACGCAGTATTTT

j_gene: TRBJ2-7
d_gene: TRBD2
v_gene: TRBV3-1
abundance: many
CDR3aa: CASSPLAGLSYEQYF
CDR3nt: TGTGCCAGCAGCCCACTAGCGGGCCTTTCCTACGAGCAGTACTTC

j_gene: TRBJ2-2
d_gene: TRBD1
v_gene: TRBV5-1
abundance: -
CDR3aa: CASSPAGGTGNTGELFF
CDR3nt: TGCGCCAGCAGCCCGGCGGGCGGGACAGGAAACACCGGGGAGCTGTTTTTT

j_gene: TRBJ1-2
d_gene: -
v_gene: TRBV28
abundance: many
CDR3aa: CASSPQQNHYGYTF
CDR3nt: TGTGCCAGCAGTCCCCAGCAGAACCACTATGGCTACACCTTC

j_gene: TRBJ2-3
d_gene: -
v_gene: TRBV13
abundance: few
CDR3aa: CANTRQRGYTDTQYF
CDR3nt: TGTGCCAACACACGACAGAGAGGGTACACAGATACGCAGTATTTT

j_gene: TRBJ2-3
d_gene: -
v_gene: TRBV20-1
abundance: many
CDR3aa: CSARRLADTQYF
CDR3nt: TGCAGTGCTAGGAGGCTCGCAGATACGCAGTATTTT

j_gene: TRBJ2-3
d_gene: TRBD2
v_gene: TRBV29-1
abundance: many
CDR3aa: CSVIYTRTSRSTDTQYF
CDR3nt: TGCAGCGTTATATATACACGGACTAGCCGTAGCACAGATACGCAGTATTTT

j_gene: TRBJ2-7
d_gene: -
v_gene: TRBV30
abundance: many
CDR3aa: CAWSVGAGAYEQYF
CDR3nt: TGTGCCTGGAGTGTAGGGGCGGGTGCCTACGAGCAGTACTTC